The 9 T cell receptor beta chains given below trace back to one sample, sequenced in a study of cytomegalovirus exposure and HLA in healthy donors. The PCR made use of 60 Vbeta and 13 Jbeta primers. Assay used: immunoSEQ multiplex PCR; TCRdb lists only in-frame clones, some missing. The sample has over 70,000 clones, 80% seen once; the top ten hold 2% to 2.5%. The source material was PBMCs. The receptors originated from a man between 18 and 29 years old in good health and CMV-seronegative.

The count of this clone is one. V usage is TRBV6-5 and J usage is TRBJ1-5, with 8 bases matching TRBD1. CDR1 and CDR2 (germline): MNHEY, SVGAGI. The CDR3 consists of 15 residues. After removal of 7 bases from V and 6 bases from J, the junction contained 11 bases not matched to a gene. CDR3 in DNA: TGTGCCAGCACCCTACGGACAGGGTGGGGTCAGCCCCAGCATTTT. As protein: CASTLRTGWGQPQHF.

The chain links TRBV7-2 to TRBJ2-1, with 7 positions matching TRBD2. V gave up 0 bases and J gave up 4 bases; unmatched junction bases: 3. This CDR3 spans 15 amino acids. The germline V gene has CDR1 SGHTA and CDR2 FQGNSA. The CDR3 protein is CASSLALGGYNEQFF. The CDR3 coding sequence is TGTGCCAGCAGCTTAGCCCTGGGAGGGTACAATGAGCAGTTCTTC.

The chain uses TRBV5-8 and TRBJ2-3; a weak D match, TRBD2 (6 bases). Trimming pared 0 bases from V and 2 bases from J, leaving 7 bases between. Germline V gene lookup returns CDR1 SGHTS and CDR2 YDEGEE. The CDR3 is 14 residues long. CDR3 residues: CASSLGGDTDTQYF. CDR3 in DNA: TGTGCCAGCAGCTTGGGGGGGGACACAGATACGCAGTATTTT.

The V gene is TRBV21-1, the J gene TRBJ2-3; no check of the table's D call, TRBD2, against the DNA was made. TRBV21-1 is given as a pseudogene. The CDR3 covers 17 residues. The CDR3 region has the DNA TGTGCCAGCAGCAGACCCTCAGACTCCTCCCCTCCCCATACGCAGTATTTT. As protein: CASSRPSDSSPPHTQYF.

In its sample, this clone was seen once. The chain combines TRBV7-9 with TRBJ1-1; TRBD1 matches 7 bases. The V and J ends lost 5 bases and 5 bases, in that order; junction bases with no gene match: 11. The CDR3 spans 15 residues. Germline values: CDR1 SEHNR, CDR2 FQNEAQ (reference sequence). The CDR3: CASSVTGVGLTEAFF. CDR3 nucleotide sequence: TGTGCCAGCAGCGTAACAGGGGTTGGTCTTACTGAAGCTTTCTTT. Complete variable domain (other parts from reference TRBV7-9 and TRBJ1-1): DTGVSQNPRHKITKRGQNVTFRCDPISEHNRLYWYRQTLGQGPEFLTYFQNEAQLEKSRLLSDRFSAERPKGSFSTLEIQRTEQGDSAMYLCASSVTGVGLTEAFFGQGTRLTVV.

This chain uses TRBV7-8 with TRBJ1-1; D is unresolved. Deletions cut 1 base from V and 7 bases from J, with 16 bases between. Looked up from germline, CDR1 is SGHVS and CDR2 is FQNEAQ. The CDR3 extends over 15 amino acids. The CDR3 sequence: CASSLEGYARSEAFF. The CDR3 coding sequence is TGTGCCAGCAGCTTAGAAGGATACGCTAGAAGTGAAGCTTTCTTT.

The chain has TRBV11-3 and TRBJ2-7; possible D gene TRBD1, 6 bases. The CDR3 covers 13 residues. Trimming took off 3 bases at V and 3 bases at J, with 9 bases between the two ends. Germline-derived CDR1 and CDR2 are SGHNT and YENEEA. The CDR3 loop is CASSFNRDYEQYF. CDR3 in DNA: TGTGCCAGCAGCTTCAACAGGGACTACGAGCAGTACTTC.

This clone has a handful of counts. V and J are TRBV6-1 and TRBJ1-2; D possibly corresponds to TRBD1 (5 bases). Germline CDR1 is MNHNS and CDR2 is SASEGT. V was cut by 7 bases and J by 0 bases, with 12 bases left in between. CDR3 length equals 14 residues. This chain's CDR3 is CASIRDSANYGYTF. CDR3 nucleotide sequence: TGTGCCAGCATCAGGGATTCAGCTAACTATGGCTACACCTTC.

CDR3 residues: CASSGRGAASTNEKLFF. The CDR3 bases are TGTGCCAGCAGTGGACGTGGGGCAGCTTCAACTAATGAAAAACTGTTTTTT. This chain connects TRBV2 to TRBJ1-4; D may be TRBD1 (5 bases). Germline V CDR1 and CDR2: SNHLY, FYNNEI. The CDR3 extends over 17 amino acids. The V end was cut by 4 bases, the J end by 0 bases, with 15 bases between.